The next 27 T cell receptor beta chains were all read from a single sample in a study of blood T cell repertoires in COVID-19. Repertoires were generated with immunoSEQ multiplex PCR, while TCRdb's copy carries only in-frame clones and drops some. The data contain 200,000 to 250,000 clones, around 90% of them singletons. The material sequenced was PBMCs or T cells enriched from blood (not recorded which). These receptors were taken from a woman in her 30s who had been exposed to COVID-19.

Comments on this clone: Other DNA sequences of this sample code for an identical CDR3. The V gene is TRBV5-1, the J gene TRBJ2-7; D may be TRBD2 (6 bases). In germline, CDR1 is SGHRS, CDR2 YFSETQ. There are 14 residues in the CDR3. The V end lost 4 bases, the J end lost 4 bases, and 15 bases lay between the germline ends. CDR3 in amino acids: CASSPAGFSYEQYF. CDR3 nucleotide sequence: TGCGCCAGCAGCCCGGCGGGGTTTAGTTACGAGCAGTACTTC.

The chain links TRBV5-1 to TRBJ1-1, with unresolved D. Germline values: CDR1 SGHRS, CDR2 YFSETQ. This CDR3 contains 14 residues. Trimming pared 0 bases from V and 1 base from J, leaving 7 bases between. Here the CDR3 reads CASSLGRENTEAFF. In DNA, the CDR3 is TGCGCCAGCAGCTTGGGGCGGGAGAACACTGAAGCTTTCTTT.

The chain couples TRBV30 to TRBJ2-7; 8 positions match TRBD1. V lost 5 bases and J lost 1; bases outside the gene matches: 10. This CDR3 has 15 amino acids. Per germline, CDR1 GTSNPN and CDR2 SVGIG (reference sequence). CDR3 in amino acids: CAWRGLGDRSYEQYF. The CDR3 DNA reads TGTGCCTGGCGAGGATTGGGGGACAGGTCCTACGAGCAGTACTTC.

The V gene is TRBV2, the J gene TRBJ2-1, with a tentative D call TRBD2 (5 bases). Germline loops: CDR1 SNHLY, CDR2 FYNNEI. CDR3 size: 14 residues. The V gene lost 5 bases and the J gene lost 9 bases, with 17 bases spanning the gap. CDR3 residues: CASSRTRAQSEQFF. Written as DNA, the CDR3 is TGTGCCAGCAGTCGGACTCGGGCCCAAAGTGAGCAGTTCTTC.

The rearrangement uses TRBV29-1 and TRBJ2-1, with 7 positions matching TRBD1. The CDR3 loop spans 15 amino acids. J gave up 8 bases and V 0 bases, and 10 bases lay outside the gene matches. Germline assignment: CDR1 SQVTM and CDR2 ANQGSEA. The CDR3 DNA reads as TGCAGCGTTGAAGATCCTGAGGGGGCTATGTATGAGCAGTTCTTC. As protein: CSVEDPEGAMYEQFF.

The chain links TRBV3-1 (or the pseudogene TRBV3-2) to TRBJ2-7; D is possibly TRBD1 (6 bases). The CDR3 is 15 residues long. Germline-derived CDR1 and CDR2 are LGHDT and YNNKEL (reference sequence). V shed 2 bases and J shed 1 base, with 12 bases lying between them. The CDR3 here is CASSQKGHPSYEQYF. The CDR3 DNA reads TGTGCCAGCAGCCAAAAGGGACACCCATCCTACGAGCAGTACTTC.

The genes are TRBV28 and TRBJ2-2, with 10 bases fitting TRBD2. This CDR3 is 13 amino acids long. Germline CDR1 and CDR2: MDHEN and SYDVKM. The CDR3 sequence: CVSSAGGVGELFF. The CDR3 nucleotides are TGTGTTTCGTCAGCGGGAGGGGTCGGGGAGCTGTTTTTT.

V gene TRBV6-5 combines with J gene TRBJ1-5; D perhaps matches TRBD1 (6 bases). The CDR3 runs 13 residues. The germline gives CDR1 MNHEY, CDR2 SVGAGI. V was clipped by 5 bases and J by 5 bases, with 10 bases between them. Written as DNA, the CDR3 is TGTGCCAGCAGTCGGGACACTCATCAGCCCCAGCATTTT. Its protein product is CASSRDTHQPQHF.

The rearrangement links TRBV19 to TRBJ1-5, with a possible D match to TRBD1 (5 bases). V dropped 2 bases and J dropped 2 bases, with 7 bases sitting between them. The V gene's germline CDR1 is LNHDA and CDR2 SQIVND (reference sequence). The CDR3 consists of 14 residues. This CDR3 reads CASSIQGGNQPQHF. For the CDR3, the DNA is TGTGCCAGTAGTATACAGGGTGGCAATCAGCCCCAGCATTTT.

This chain links TRBV20-1 with TRBJ1-5, with D maybe TRBD1 (6 bases). CDR1 is DFQATT and CDR2 is SNEGSKA in the germline V gene (reference sequence). V gave up 3 bases and J gave up 0 bases, with 18 bases separating them. CDR3 length: 17 amino acids. CDR3 amino acids: CSASSDRDTNSNQPQHF. The CDR3 DNA is TGCAGTGCTAGTTCCGACCGGGACACAAATAGCAATCAGCCCCAGCATTTT.

The chain is built from TRBV10-1 and TRBJ2-3, with unresolved D. V lost 3 bases and J lost 4, with 5 bases in between. There are 12 residues in the CDR3. Germline CDR1 reads WNHNN; CDR2 reads SYGVQD (reference sequence). The CDR3 bases are TGCGCCAGCAGTGACTACGCAGATACGCAGTATTTT. Protein sequence: CASSDYADTQYF.

The J gene is TRBJ2-1, the V gene TRBV5-1; 11 positions agree with TRBD2. V was pared by 1 base and J by 4 bases, with 4 bases of the junction left unmatched. This CDR3 contains 16 residues. Germline values: CDR1 SGHRS, CDR2 YFSETQ. This chain's CDR3 is CASSLRGTSGYNEQFF. CDR3 in DNA: TGCGCCAGCAGCTTGCGTGGGACTAGCGGTTACAATGAGCAGTTCTTC.

This clone has just one count. The chain recombines TRBV7-9 with TRBJ1-1, with TRBD1 matching 8 bases. The CDR3 totals 15 residues. Germline assignment: CDR1 SEHNR and CDR2 FQNEAQ (reference sequence). With 2 bases clipped from V and 0 bases from J, the junction kept 2 bases outside the gene matches. In nucleotides, the CDR3 is TGTGCCAGCAGCTTAAGACAGGGGATGAACACTGAAGCTTTCTTT. The encoded protein is CASSLRQGMNTEAFF.

This clone was observed a single time. The CDR3 coding sequence is TGTGCCAGCAGTTACGATAGCGGGAGTAGTTACGAGCAGTACTTC. This encodes CASSYDSGSSYEQYF. V usage is TRBV6-6 and J usage is TRBJ2-7; TRBD2 agrees at 9 bases. The V segment lost 2 bases and the J segment 4 bases; nucleotides outside the gene matches: 6. The CDR3 has 15 residues. Germline V lookup: CDR1 MNHNY, CDR2 SVGAGI (reference sequence).

With regard to this clone: This sample includes further DNA sequences coding for the same CDR3. The chain links TRBV6-5 to TRBJ1-5; TRBD1 is a possible D gene (5 bases). Germline CDR1 MNHEY, CDR2 SVGAGI. The CDR3 has 14 amino acids. Trimming pared 8 bases from V and 0 bases from J, leaving 11 bases between. Here the CDR3 reads CASSPRDSNQPQHF. CDR3 bases: TGTGCCAGCTCCCCCAGGGATAGCAATCAGCCCCAGCATTTT.

CDR3 loop: CASSFTRAGRIYEQYF. The CDR3 DNA sequence: TGTGCCAGCAGCTTTACTCGAGCGGGAAGGATCTACGAGCAGTACTTC. This sequence joins TRBV7-2 and TRBJ2-7, with TRBD2 matching 7 bases. Unmatched junction bases numbered 11, after V lost 3 bases and J lost 3 bases. Germline-derived CDR1 and CDR2 are SGHTA and FQGNSA. The CDR3 is 16 amino acids.

The chain joins TRBV19 to TRBJ2-7, with TRBD1 identical over 9 bases. The germline gives CDR1 LNHDA, CDR2 SQIVND (reference sequence). The CDR3 totals 13 residues. Trimming removed 6 bases from V and 4 bases from J; junction bases left unmatched: 4. The DNA of the CDR3 is TGTGCCAGTAGCGGGACAGGGTATTACGAGCAGTACTTC. It encodes CASSGTGYYEQYF.

This rearrangement joins TRBV29-1 to TRBJ1-2; tentative D call: TRBD1 (5 bases). This CDR3 spans 12 amino acids. V lost 6 bases and J 4 bases, leaving 12 bases between the germline ends. Germline assignment: CDR1 SQVTM and CDR2 ANQGSEA. CDR3 in DNA: TGCAGCGTAGTAGACAGTACCTATGGCTACACCTTC. It is translated as CSVVDSTYGYTF.

This chain links TRBV15 with TRBJ1-4; D is unclear. V was clipped by 0 bases and J by 4 bases, with 9 bases between them. The CDR3 extends over 15 amino acids. CDR1 and CDR2 (germline): LNHNV, YYDKDF (reference sequence). CDR3 DNA sequence: TGTGCCACCAGCAGAGATAGAGGGTTTAATGAAAAACTGTTTTTT. It specifies CATSRDRGFNEKLFF.

The V and J genes are TRBV30 and TRBJ1-6, with a tentative D call TRBD1 (6 bases). The V end lost 4 bases, the J end lost 11 bases, and 12 bases lay between the germline ends. The germline gives CDR1 GTSNPN, CDR2 SVGIG (reference sequence). The CDR3 totals 12 residues. The CDR3 DNA sequence: TGTGCCTGGACCAGGGGTACTGCACCCCTCCACTTT. This encodes CAWTRGTAPLHF.

The chain is built from TRBV9 and TRBJ2-4; 8 bases align to TRBD1. The J segment lost 5 bases and the V segment lost 0 bases, leaving 7 bases of the junction unmatched. Germline V gene data show CDR1 as SGDLS and CDR2 as YYNGEE. The CDR3 length is 16 residues. The CDR3 DNA sequence: TGTGCCAGCAGCGTAGATGCAGGGGGCAGTGAAAACATTCAGTACTTC. Translated, it gives CASSVDAGGSENIQYF.

This clone came up once. CDR3 in amino acids: CASQPTAEGHGYTF. For the CDR3, the DNA is TGTGCCAGCCAACCCACCGCGGAGGGGCATGGCTACACCTTC. V gene TRBV7-9 combines with J gene TRBJ1-2; TRBD1 might be the D (5 bases). The V gene lost 8 bases and the J gene lost 6 bases, with 19 bases spanning the gap. Per the germline V gene, CDR1 is SEHNR and CDR2 is FQNEAQ (reference sequence). The CDR3 covers 14 residues.

The genes are TRBV18 and TRBJ1-1, with a possible D match to TRBD1 (5 bases). From germline, CDR1 is KGHSH and CDR2 LQKENI. V was pared by 6 bases and J by 7 bases, with 12 bases between. The CDR3 is 12 amino acids. The CDR3 reads CASSPDSDEAFF. Here the CDR3 DNA reads TGTGCCAGCTCCCCCGACAGTGATGAAGCTTTCTTT.

The chain uses TRBV5-6 and TRBJ2-7; 14 bases match TRBD2. The V segment lost 5 bases and the J segment 0 bases; nucleotides outside the gene matches: 10. The CDR3 totals 18 residues. Germline assignment: CDR1 SGHDT and CDR2 YYEEEE. The DNA for the CDR3 is TGTGCCAGCAGACGACTAGCGGGAGGGCCAGGGGTCTCCTACGAGCAGTACTTC. Translated: CASRRLAGGPGVSYEQYF.

This sequence joins TRBV6-5 and TRBJ2-1, with 9 bases aligning to TRBD1. The germline V gene has CDR1 MNHEY and CDR2 SVGAGI. J lost 6 bases, V lost 8 bases, and 5 bases had no gene match. This CDR3 contains 13 residues. The CDR3 sequence is CASGQGLGNEQFF. CDR3 nucleotides: TGTGCCAGCGGACAGGGGCTCGGCAATGAGCAGTTCTTC.

This clone was seen more than once but under ten times. The chain has TRBV3-1 (or the pseudogene TRBV3-2) and TRBJ2-7, with a possible D match to TRBD1 (6 bases). Trimming removed 4 bases from V and 0 bases from J, with 13 bases in between. CDR3 size: 15 residues. The germline V gene has CDR1 LGHDT and CDR2 YNNKEL (reference sequence). The CDR3 spells CASSRRTADSYEQYF. The CDR3 nucleotides are TGTGCCAGCAGCCGGAGGACAGCCGACTCCTACGAGCAGTACTTC.

This chain joins TRBV3-1 (or the pseudogene TRBV3-2) and TRBJ2-2; TRBD2 matches at 10 bases. V lost 2 bases to trimming and J lost 2 bases; unmatched junction nucleotides: 5. The CDR3 runs 17 residues. Germline loops: CDR1 LGHDT, CDR2 YNNKEL (reference sequence). The CDR3 coding sequence is TGTGCCAGCAGCCAACTCAGCGGGAGGGCCAACACCGGGGAGCTGTTTTTT. The encoded protein is CASSQLSGRANTGELFF.